This entry lists 8 T cell receptor beta chains sequenced from one sample in a study of blood T cell repertoires in COVID-19. Assay used: immunoSEQ multiplex PCR; TCRdb lists only in-frame clones, some missing. The sample consists of about 330,000 clones, 86% of them appearing once. The specimen sequenced was peripheral blood. Every receptor here comes from a woman aged 50 to 65 with acute or convalescent COVID-19.

This clone was counted a few times. V usage is TRBV14 and J usage is TRBJ2-1; 12 bases align to TRBD2. V shed 6 bases, J shed 1 base, and the junction held 19 bases outside the gene matches. The germline CDR1 and CDR2 sequences are SGHDN and FVKESK. CDR3 length equals 21 residues. CDR3 region: CASRRTGGATSGSRSYNEQFF. The CDR3 bases are TGTGCCAGCAGACGAACCGGGGGGGCGACTAGCGGGAGCCGGTCCTACAATGAGCAGTTCTTC.

The V and J genes are TRBV5-1 and TRBJ2-7, with D tentatively TRBD2 (6 bases). The CDR3 extends over 14 amino acids. Trimming took 4 bases from V and 2 from J, leaving 13 bases between them. CDR1 SGHRS and CDR2 YFSETQ come from the germline V gene. CDR3 bases: TGCGCCAGCAGCCGGTTGGGGGGTCCCTACGAGCAGTACTTC. Amino acids: CASSRLGGPYEQYF.

This chain uses TRBV19 with TRBJ1-1, with D hard to call. Per the germline V gene, CDR1 is LNHDA and CDR2 is SQIVND (reference sequence). The length of the CDR3 is 14 residues. The ends were cut back, 1 base at V and 1 base at J, with 7 bases in the middle. DNA for the CDR3: TGTGCCAGTAGTATAGGTGGAGAGAACACTGAAGCTTTCTTT. Its translation is CASSIGGENTEAFF.

This chain uses TRBV7-2 with TRBJ2-7; 10 bases match TRBD2. The V and J ends lost 7 bases and 2 bases, in that order; junction bases with no gene match: 8. Per germline, CDR1 SGHTA and CDR2 FQGNSA. The CDR3 has 15 amino acids. CDR3 loop: CASNQGGTSAYEQYF. The CDR3 DNA reads as TGTGCCAGCAACCAAGGGGGGACTAGCGCCTACGAGCAGTACTTC.

V gene TRBV10-3 combines with J gene TRBJ1-1, with 9 bases lining up with TRBD1. The CDR3 covers 15 residues. Trimming removed 2 bases from V and 3 bases from J; junction bases left unmatched: 4. The V gene's germline CDR1 is ENHRY and CDR2 SYGVKD. CDR3 sequence: CAISEGTGRDTEAFF. DNA for the CDR3: TGTGCCATCAGTGAGGGGACAGGGAGGGACACTGAAGCTTTCTTT.

The J gene is TRBJ1-1, the V gene TRBV9; D is unclear. This CDR3 contains 13 residues. V lost 2 bases and J 1 base, leaving 6 bases between the germline ends. The V gene's germline CDR1 is SGDLS and CDR2 YYNGEE. CDR3 region: CASSVSGNTEAFF. CDR3 DNA sequence: TGTGCCAGCAGCGTGTCAGGGAACACTGAAGCTTTCTTT.

The CDR3 region has the DNA TGTGCCAGTAGTATCGTCAGGGTAGGCTCTGGGGCCAACGTCCTGACTTTC. Protein: CASSIVRVGSGANVLTF. The J gene is TRBJ2-6, the V gene TRBV19; D might be TRBD1 (5 bases). Germline values: CDR1 LNHDA, CDR2 SQIVND (reference sequence). Deletions cut 3 bases from V and 0 bases from J, with 12 bases between. The CDR3 is 17 residues long.

The chain uses TRBV19 and TRBJ1-2; the match to TRBD1 covers 7 bases. CDR1 LNHDA and CDR2 SQIVND come from the germline V gene (reference sequence). V was clipped by 6 bases and J by 8 bases; unmatched bases: 12. The CDR3 runs to 14 residues. CDR3 nucleotide sequence: TGTGCCAGTAGGACTGCAGGGGGTAGAGGAGGCTACACCTTC. Its translation: CASRTAGGRGGYTF.